This TCR beta chain was documented in a study of T cells expressing NK-cell markers. Study-level information: Sequencing of TCR beta repertoires drew on sorted CD3+CD56+NKG2C+, CD3+CD56+NKG2C- and CD3+CD56-NKG2C+ T cells.

There are 13 residues in the CDR3. CDR1 and CDR2 (germline): KGHSH, LQKENI. A 5'RACE template switching approach incorporating UMIs was used to make TCR beta cDNA. From the 5' RACE reads, TCRdb lists one entry per CDR3 protein and no DNA. The sample table sets out about 460,000 distinct CDR3 sequences. This TCR was sampled from a woman aged 45-65 years in good health. Sequencing was carried out using blood T cells: a sorted CD56 or NKG2C T cell subset, CD4+ or CD8+ T cells, or bulk PBMC T cells (not recorded which). The chain has TRBV18 and TRBJ1-1; TCRdb gives TRBD1 as the D gene, but with no DNA this cannot be confirmed. CDR3: CASSPDEGAVTFF. Combining the CDR3 with reference TRBV18 and TRBJ1-1 gives the whole variable domain NAGVMQNPRHLVRRRGQEARLRCSPMKGHSHVYWYRQLPEEGLKFMVYLQKENIIDESGMPKERFSAEFPKEGPSILRIQQVVRGDSAAYFCASSPDEGAVTFFGQGTRLTVV.